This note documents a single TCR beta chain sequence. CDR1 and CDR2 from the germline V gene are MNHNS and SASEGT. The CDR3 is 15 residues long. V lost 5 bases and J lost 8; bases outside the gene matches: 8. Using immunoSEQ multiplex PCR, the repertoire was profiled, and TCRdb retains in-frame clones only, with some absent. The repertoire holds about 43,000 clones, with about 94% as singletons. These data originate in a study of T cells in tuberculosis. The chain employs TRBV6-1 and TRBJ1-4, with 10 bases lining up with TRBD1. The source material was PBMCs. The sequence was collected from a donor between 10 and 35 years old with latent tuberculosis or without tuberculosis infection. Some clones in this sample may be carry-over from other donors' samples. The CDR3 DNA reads TGTGCCAGCAGTTGGACAGGGGGTGCGCGAGAAAAACTGTTTTTT. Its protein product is CASSWTGGAREKLFF.